These 26 T cell receptor beta chains were all obtained from the same sample, sequenced in a study of shared T cell receptors in the human thymus (dated by TCRdb to the early 2020s). Receptor amplification or capture employed the immunoSEQ multiplex PCR assay. TCRdb provides this immuneACCESS table in a form limited to in-frame rearrangements. Some clones are lacking; in checked studies, under half of them reflect an unresolved V gene, and why the rest are absent is not known. This sample gives approximately 490,000 clones in total; 75% to 85% of them show up just once. The ten largest clones capture less than 0.015% of the sample. The data also belong to a second study, concerning human thymus T cells.

The specimen was thymocytes. The receptors derive from a boy younger than two with a congenital heart defect. Donor details come from another sample of the same person, matched by shared clones.

The V gene is TRBV27, the J gene TRBJ1-5, with 7 positions matching TRBD1. Per germline, CDR1 MNHEY and CDR2 SMNVEV (reference sequence). The CDR3 spans 17 residues. Germline trimming cut 0 bases from V and 7 bases from J; bases unmatched to any gene: 12. CDR3 coding DNA: TGTGCCAGCAGTTTATCCGGGACAGCCTCCCCTAGGCAGCCCCAGCATTTT. Amino acid sequence: CASSLSGTASPRQPQHF.

There are a few counts of this clone. The gene calls are TRBV29-1 and TRBJ2-7; weak D call: TRBD2 (6 bases). Germline loops: CDR1 SQVTM, CDR2 ANQGSEA. This CDR3 contains 15 residues. Trimming stripped 7 bases from V and 2 bases from J, with 21 bases between. The CDR3 nucleotides read TGCAGCGCCTTGATTGGGGAGGCCCCTACCTACGAGCAGTACTTC. It is translated as CSALIGEAPTYEQYF.

J is TRBJ2-5 and V is TRBV7-9; no definite D call. V lost 1 base, J lost 4 bases, and 13 bases lay in between. CDR1 is SEHNR, CDR2 FQNEAQ, per germline (reference sequence). The CDR3 contains 15 residues. CDR3 sequence (DNA): TGTGCCAGCAGCTTAGAGCTGGCACCAGGAGAGACCCAGTACTTC. It translates to CASSLELAPGETQYF.

The chain is built from TRBV4-1 and TRBJ2-1; TRBD1 might be the D (7 bases). Trimming removed 1 base at V and 6 bases at J, with 19 bases between. CDR3 length equals 17 residues. From germline, CDR1 is MGHRA and CDR2 YSYEKL. CDR3 sequence: CASSQAGGVGGFNEQFF. Here the CDR3 DNA reads TGCGCCAGCAGCCAAGCAGGGGGTGTAGGGGGGTTCAATGAGCAGTTCTTC.

This clone was found a few times. The V and J genes are TRBV28 and TRBJ2-7; a possible D gene is TRBD1 (5 bases). Germline V gives CDR1 MDHEN, CDR2 SYDVKM. This CDR3 has 14 residues. The ends were cut back, 6 bases at V and 4 bases at J, with 16 bases in the middle. The CDR3 DNA is TGTGCCAGCAGGTCGTCAGGGTGGCGTTACGAGCAGTACTTC. This encodes CASRSSGWRYEQYF.

The V and J genes are TRBV9 and TRBJ2-1; D might be TRBD2 (5 bases). The V gene's germline CDR1 is SGDLS and CDR2 YYNGEE. This CDR3 contains 15 residues. Between the trimmed V and J ends, which lost 3 bases and 9 bases, there was a span of 19 bases. The CDR3 DNA follows: TGTGCCAGCAGCGGACGTAAGACCCTAGCCAGTGAGCAGTTCTTC. The encoded protein is CASSGRKTLASEQFF.

The chain couples TRBV12-5 to TRBJ1-2, with D maybe TRBD1 (6 bases). Trimming pared 1 base from V and 5 bases from J, leaving 14 bases between. The CDR3 has 15 amino acids. Germline assignment: CDR1 LGHNT and CDR2 FRNRAP. The CDR3 here is CASGLAQDSEYGYTF. The CDR3 DNA sequence: TGTGCTAGTGGTTTGGCCCAGGACAGCGAGTATGGCTACACCTTC.

The chain joins TRBV30 to TRBJ1-2; a weak D match, TRBD1 (6 bases). CDR3 length equals 13 residues. Deletions cut 5 bases from V and 4 bases from J, with 14 bases between. Germline CDR1 GTSNPN, CDR2 SVGIG (reference sequence). CDR3 amino acids: CAWGHREGYGYTF. DNA of the CDR3: TGTGCCTGGGGCCACAGGGAAGGCTATGGCTACACCTTC.

A few counts support this clone. The chain carries TRBV5-6 and TRBJ2-1; TRBD1 is a possible D gene (6 bases). Germline CDR1 SGHDT, CDR2 YYEEEE. This CDR3 is built from 16 residues. V lost 5 bases and J 5 bases, leaving 20 bases between the germline ends. Here the CDR3 reads CASRRRSIRDNNEQFF. The CDR3 nucleotides are TGTGCCAGCAGACGTCGGAGCATTCGGGACAACAATGAGCAGTTCTTC.

DNA for the CDR3: TGTGCCAGCAGTTCATTACAGGACCCCAACACTGAAGCTTTCTTT. Encoded protein: CASSSLQDPNTEAFF. The chain has TRBV28 and TRBJ1-1; possibly TRBD1 for D (5 bases). Germline CDR1 is MDHEN and CDR2 is SYDVKM. This CDR3 spans 15 amino acids. Trimming took 4 bases from V and 2 from J, leaving 14 bases between them.

This clone was counted a single time. This rearrangement joins TRBV11-2 to TRBJ2-7; TRBD1 matches at 7 bases. Germline V gene lookup returns CDR1 SGHAT and CDR2 FQNNGV. CDR3 length: 15 residues. J was trimmed by 4 bases and V by 1 base; bases with no gene match: 7. The CDR3 DNA is TGTGCCAGCAGCTTAGCGGCGACAGGGTTTTACGAGCAGTACTTC. The encoded protein is CASSLAATGFYEQYF.

The rearrangement uses TRBV2 and TRBJ2-1, with 8 bases that match TRBD2. V dropped 1 base and J dropped 8; count of bases not matched to a gene: 7. Germline V gene sequence: CDR1 SNHLY, CDR2 FYNNEI. The CDR3 spans 15 residues. CDR3 nucleotides: TGTGCCAGCAGTGAAGTGAGACTAGCGAGCGATGAGCAGTTCTTC. It encodes CASSEVRLASDEQFF.

The chain links TRBV7-2 to TRBJ1-5; D not certain. V shed 1 base and J shed 6 bases, with 10 bases lying between them. CDR3 length: 14 residues. Germline lookup yields CDR1 SGHTA and CDR2 FQGNSA. The CDR3 DNA reads TGTGCCAGCAGCTTAGGCGGGAGGGCTCAGCCCCAGCATTTT. This sequence encodes CASSLGGRAQPQHF.

This clone was counted a few times. The CDR3 loop reads CASSSSGRETQYF. In DNA, the CDR3 is TGTGCCAGCAGTTCCAGCGGGAGAGAGACCCAGTACTTC. This chain joins TRBV7-9 and TRBJ2-5, with TRBD2 identical over 8 bases. Germline V CDR1 and CDR2: SEHNR, FQNEAQ (reference sequence). This CDR3 region has 13 residues. The V gene end was trimmed by 6 bases and the J gene end by 4 bases; junction bases not matched to a gene: 4.

The chain links TRBV23-1 to TRBJ2-7; TRBD2 is a possible D gene (6 bases). TRBV23-1 is known as an ORF, though its function is uncertain. Trimming pared 1 base from V and 2 bases from J, leaving 15 bases between. CDR3 length: 16 residues. CDR3 coding DNA: TGCGCCAGCAGTCAATGGGAAGCGGGCGTCGCCTACGAGCAGTACTTC. This codes for CASSQWEAGVAYEQYF.

This rearrangement joins TRBV28 to TRBJ1-3, with D unresolved. V lost 6 bases and J lost 1, with 16 bases in between. Germline V gene sequence: CDR1 MDHEN, CDR2 SYDVKM. The CDR3 contains 16 residues. The chain's CDR3 is CASRSIGVVSGNTIYF. In DNA form, the CDR3 reads TGTGCCAGCAGGTCCATCGGGGTCGTTTCTGGAAACACCATATATTTT. The full variable domain, its missing parts supplied by reference TRBV28 and TRBJ1-3, is DVKVTQSSRYLVKRTGEKVFLECVQDMDHENMFWYRQDPGLGLRLIYFSYDVKMKEKGDIPEGYSVSREKKERFSLILESASTNQTSMYLCASRSIGVVSGNTIYFGEGSWLTVV.

The chain combines TRBV27 with TRBJ1-1; 9 bases agree with TRBD1. The CDR3 is made up of 14 amino acids. Germline V gene lookup returns CDR1 MNHEY and CDR2 SMNVEV (reference sequence). Germline trimming cut 2 bases from V and 4 bases from J; bases unmatched to any gene: 2. The DNA of the CDR3 is TGTGCCAGCAGTTTAGGGACAGGGTCCACTGAAGCTTTCTTT. Residues: CASSLGTGSTEAFF.

The J gene is TRBJ2-1, the V gene TRBV4-1; D is uncertain. Germline V gene lookup returns CDR1 MGHRA and CDR2 YSYEKL. Trimming took off 0 bases at V and 6 bases at J, with 9 bases between the two ends. This CDR3 comprises 14 residues. For the CDR3, the DNA is TGCGCCAGCAGCCAAGACCCCCGGAGCAATGAGCAGTTCTTC. This codes for CASSQDPRSNEQFF.

The chain is built from TRBV19 and TRBJ2-3; D uncertain. The CDR3 is 11 amino acids. Germline V lookup: CDR1 LNHDA, CDR2 SQIVND (reference sequence). The V gene lost 10 bases and the J gene lost 1 base, with 6 bases spanning the gap. The CDR3 loop reads CATNGTDTQYF. In DNA, the CDR3 is TGTGCCACCAATGGCACAGATACGCAGTATTTT. Using reference TRBV19 and TRBJ2-3 for the parts outside the CDR3, the full variable domain is DGGITQSPKYLFRKEGQNVTLSCEQNLNHDAMYWYRQDPGQGLRLIYYSQIVNDFQKGDIAEGYSVSREKKESFPLTVTSAQKNPTAFYLCATNGTDTQYFGPGTRLTVL.

A remark on this clone: The identical CDR3 is also encoded by other nucleotide sequences in the sample. The chain couples TRBV4-3 to TRBJ2-2; 10 bases are shared with TRBD1. Trimming removed 0 bases from V and 3 bases from J; junction bases left unmatched: 4. Germline V gene data show CDR1 as LGHNA and CDR2 as YSLEER. The CDR3 consists of 17 residues. The CDR3, as DNA: TGCGCCAGCAGCCAAGATAGGGACAGGGGTTACACCGGGGAGCTGTTTTTT. Protein product: CASSQDRDRGYTGELFF.

The V call is TRBV15, the J call TRBJ2-7; TRBD2 matches 7 bases. With V trimmed by 0 bases and J by 3 bases, 20 bases remained unmatched. The length of the CDR3 is 20 residues. The germline gives CDR1 LNHNV, CDR2 YYDKDF (reference sequence). The CDR3: CATSRDGVVSRREPHYEQYF. The CDR3 nucleotides are TGTGCCACCAGCAGAGATGGGGTTGTTAGTAGGCGGGAGCCCCACTACGAGCAGTACTTC.

The V and J genes are TRBV7-9 and TRBJ1-2; D may be TRBD1 (6 bases). Trimming took off 5 bases at V and 6 bases at J, with 16 bases between the two ends. CDR1 SEHNR and CDR2 FQNEAQ come from the germline V gene (reference sequence). CDR3 length equals 14 residues. The CDR3 DNA reads as TGTGCCAGCAGCACGCACAGGGATGGGGATGGCTACACCTTC. As protein: CASSTHRDGDGYTF.

The J gene is TRBJ1-1, the V gene TRBV19, with TRBD1 identical over 12 bases. CDR3 length: 18 residues. V lost 6 bases to trimming and J lost 1 base; unmatched junction nucleotides: 12. Germline-derived CDR1 and CDR2 are LNHDA and SQIVND (reference sequence). CDR3 DNA sequence: TGTGCCAGTAGCCTAATGACCGGGACAGGGGGCAGGAACACTGAAGCTTTCTTT. Translated, it gives CASSLMTGTGGRNTEAFF.

This chain uses TRBV10-2 with TRBJ2-7; 15 positions match TRBD2. This CDR3 is built from 15 residues. The germline CDR1 and CDR2 sequences are WSHSY and SAAADI. Trimming removed 7 bases from V and 5 bases from J; junction bases left unmatched: 6. For the CDR3, the DNA is TGCGCCAGCACCCCCGGGACTAGCGGGAGGAACGAGCAGTACTTC. Translated, it gives CASTPGTSGRNEQYF.

V and J are TRBV4-1 and TRBJ1-1, with D possibly matching TRBD1 (6 bases). This CDR3 is 15 amino acids long. Looked up from germline, CDR1 is MGHRA and CDR2 is YSYEKL. V lost 4 bases, J lost 8 bases, and 20 bases lay in between. CDR3 in DNA: TGCGCCAGCAGCCTAAACCCCCGTGGGCAGGGGGAAGCTTTCTTT. Translated, it gives CASSLNPRGQGEAFF.

The rearrangement joins TRBV6-5 to TRBJ2-5, with D tentatively TRBD1 (5 bases). The CDR3 is 13 amino acids. The germline CDR1 and CDR2 sequences are MNHEY and SVGAGI. Trimming shortened V by 5 bases and J by 1 base, and 8 bases separated the two germline ends. Here the CDR3 DNA reads TGTGCCAGCAGTCAGGGCCCCCAAGAGACCCAGTACTTC. Its translation: CASSQGPQETQYF.